These T cell receptor beta chains were read from a single sample in a study of PD-1 blockade in classical Hodgkin lymphoma. Libraries were prepared by immunoSEQ multiplex PCR; TCRdb keeps only in-frame clonotypes and omits some of them. Of 95,000 to 120,000 clones in the sample, roughly nine tenths were seen once. The source material was peripheral blood mononuclear cells (PBMCs), sampled before the second cycle of nivolumab. The receptor set was obtained from a human donor with classical Hodgkin lymphoma. Both conserved end residues are part of each CDR3. The D gene is left open where the match is weak. Some rows have no size entry. The others give once, few or many, or a class for an expanded clone.

14,-,TRBV5-6,TRBJ1-5,-,CASSLRHYNQPQHF,TGTGCCAGCAGCTTGCGGCACTACAATCAGCCCCAGCATTTT
15,-,TRBV28,TRBJ1-1,-,CASSWRSSGYTEAFF,TGTGCCAGCTCTTGGAGGAGCTCCGGGTACACTGAAGCTTTCTTT
15,TRBD1,TRBV5-8,TRBJ2-2,-,CASSAYRGLAGELFF,TGTGCCAGCAGCGCCTACAGGGGGCTGGCCGGGGAGCTGTTTTTT
15,-,TRBV7-9,TRBJ2-7,-,CASSGRQVSGYEQYF,TGTGCCAGCAGCGGCCGACAGGTCTCTGGCTACGAGCAGTACTTC
16,TRBD2,TRBV6-6,TRBJ2-7,-,CASSYSLSSGSYEQYF,TGTGCCAGCAGTTACTCGCTTTCTAGCGGGAGCTACGAGCAGTACTTC
15,-,TRBV5-1,TRBJ2-3,-,CASRETSMNTDTQYF,TGCGCCAGCAGGGAGACTTCTATGAACACAGATACGCAGTATTTT
17,-,TRBV18,TRBJ2-2,-,CASSRTIGSESTGELFF,TGTGCCAGCTCACGCACGATCGGGAGTGAAAGCACCGGGGAGCTGTTTTTT
15,TRBD1,TRBV6-5,TRBJ2-3,-,CASRRQGAGTDTQYF,TGTGCCAGCAGACGACAGGGCGCCGGCACAGATACGCAGTATTTT
13,-,TRBV6-5,TRBJ2-7,-,CASSYYLLDEQYF,TGTGCCAGCAGTTACTACCTCTTAGACGAGCAGTACTTC
16,-,TRBV27,TRBJ2-7,-,CASSDTTVTLGSEQYF,TGTGCCAGCAGTGATACGACGGTGACGCTTGGATCGGAGCAGTACTTC
12,-,TRBV5-4,TRBJ2-3,-,CASSLQSDKQYF,TGTGCCAGCAGCTTGCAGAGTGACAAGCAGTATTTT
16,-,TRBV5-1,TRBJ2-1,-,CASRPDSSSSYNEQFF,TGCGCCAGCCGACCGGACTCTTCGAGCTCCTACAATGAGCAGTTCTTC
14,-,TRBV7-6,TRBJ1-1,few,CASKRDSVDTEAFF,TGTGCCAGCAAGAGGGACTCAGTGGACACTGAAGCTTTCTTT
16,TRBD1,TRBV5-6,TRBJ2-3,-,CASSQGQGGLADTQYF,TGTGCCAGCAGCCAAGGACAGGGAGGATTGGCAGATACGCAGTATTTT
15,-,TRBV19,TRBJ1-1,-,CASSIGGFMNTEAFF,TGTGCCAGTAGTATAGGGGGGTTCATGAACACTGAAGCTTTCTTT
13,-,TRBV7-9,TRBJ2-5,-,CAGGTLEEETQYF,TGTGCCGGAGGCACCTTAGAAGAGGAGACCCAGTACTTC
16,-,TRBV5-5,TRBJ2-7,-,CASSVSRDTPTYEQYF,TGTGCCAGCAGCGTCTCCCGGGACACCCCCACCTACGAGCAGTACTTC
14,TRBD1,TRBV27,TRBJ2-5,-,CASSLRTGPETQYF,TGTGCCAGCAGTTTACGGACAGGGCCAGAGACCCAGTACTTC
18,-,TRBV11-2,TRBJ2-3,-,CASSLDRSRQGPPNTQYF,TGTGCCAGCAGCTTAGATAGGAGTAGGCAGGGGCCCCCAAATACGCAGTATTTT
15,TRBD1,TRBV6-1,TRBJ2-7,-,CASSEGGTGGRKQYF,TGTGCCAGCAGTGAAGGAGGGACAGGGGGCAGAAAGCAGTACTTC
12,-,TRBV19,TRBJ2-2,once,CASSYRPGELFF,TGTGCCAGTAGTTACAGACCCGGGGAGCTGTTTTTT
16,-,TRBV19,TRBJ2-3,-,CASSTLDSSRLDTQYF,TGTGCCAGTAGTACCTTGGACAGTAGCCGGTTAGATACGCAGTATTTT
18,TRBD2,TRBV14,TRBJ2-2,-,CASSHLAGAFWNTGELFF,TGTGCCAGCAGCCATTTAGCGGGAGCGTTTTGGAACACCGGGGAGCTGTTTTTT
16,-,TRBV27,TRBJ1-3,few,CASSLSYIGSGNTIYF,TGTGCCAGCAGTTTATCTTATATCGGGTCTGGAAACACCATATATTTT
14,-,TRBV5-6,TRBJ2-7,-,CASSMTDSRHEQYF,TGTGCCAGCAGCATGACAGACTCTCGGCACGAGCAGTACTTC
16,-,TRBV10-3,TRBJ2-1,-,CAISGSSGSYDNEQFF,TGTGCCATCAGTGGGAGTAGCGGAAGCTACGACAATGAGCAGTTCTTC
13,TRBD2,TRBV27,TRBJ2-7,-,CASSFVAGEGQYF,TGTGCCAGCAGTTTCGTAGCGGGAGAGGGTCAGTACTTC
14,TRBD1,TRBV4-2,TRBJ1-1,once,CASSRTGANTEAFF,TGTGCCAGCAGCCGAACAGGGGCGAACACTGAAGCTTTCTTT
18,TRBD2,TRBV5-4,TRBJ2-2,once,CASSALLLAGGRTGELFF,TGTGCCAGCAGCGCGTTACTACTAGCGGGAGGGCGGACCGGGGAGCTGTTTTTT
15,TRBD2,TRBV11-3,TRBJ2-1,-,CASSLFAGRGYEQFF,TGTGCCAGCAGCTTATTTGCCGGGAGGGGTTATGAGCAGTTCTTC
14,-,TRBV4-1,TRBJ1-4,once,CASRKVGREEKLFF,TGCGCCAGCAGGAAGGTGGGCCGGGAGGAAAAACTGTTTTTT
19,-,TRBV18,TRBJ2-6,-,CASSPPDSAPLSGANVLTF,TGTGCCAGCTCACCACCCGACAGCGCCCCTTTATCTGGGGCCAACGTCCTGACTTTC
14,-,TRBV5-5,TRBJ1-2,-,CASSPTVGNYGYTF,TGTGCCAGCAGCCCGACAGTGGGGAACTATGGCTACACCTTC
13,-,TRBV5-1,TRBJ1-1,-,CASSQQEDTEAFF,TGCGCCAGCAGTCAACAGGAGGACACTGAAGCTTTCTTT
15,TRBD1,TRBV27,TRBJ1-5,-,CASSGGQGINQPQHF,TGTGCCAGCAGCGGAGGACAGGGGATCAATCAGCCCCAGCATTTT
19,-,TRBV4-1,TRBJ1-3,-,CASSHAGTSRSSSGNTIYF,TGCGCCAGCAGCCATGCCGGGACTTCCCGGTCTAGCTCTGGAAACACCATATATTTT
15,TRBD2,TRBV18,TRBJ2-1,-,CASSPSGRRGNEQFF,TGTGCCAGCTCACCAAGCGGGAGAAGGGGCAATGAGCAGTTCTTC
13,-,TRBV28,TRBJ2-7,-,CASSFGTSREQYF,TGTGCCAGCAGCTTCGGGACCTCGAGGGAGCAGTACTTC
14,TRBD1,TRBV7-9,TRBJ1-2,-,CASSKRDRGHGYTF,TGTGCCAGCAGCAAACGGGACAGGGGGCATGGCTACACCTTC
14,TRBD1,TRBV9,TRBJ1-2,-,CASSQSGQGNGYTF,TGTGCCAGCAGCCAATCGGGACAGGGGAATGGCTACACCTTC
15,-,TRBV15,TRBJ1-2,once,CATSRDTAALYGYTF,TGTGCCACCAGCAGAGATACCGCAGCCCTCTATGGCTACACCTTC
14,-,TRBV14,TRBJ2-7,-,CASSQPETHYEQYF,TGTGCCAGCAGCCAACCAGAAACCCACTACGAGCAGTACTTC
12,-,TRBV11-2,TRBJ2-1,few,CASSLVSNEQFF,TGTGCCAGCAGCTTAGTCTCGAATGAGCAGTTCTTC
14,-,TRBV7-2,TRBJ1-1,-,CASSLLGSDTEAFF,TGTGCCAGCAGCCTATTGGGATCGGACACTGAAGCTTTCTTT
13,-,TRBV29-1,TRBJ2-1,-,CSVVYGDYNEQFF,TGCAGCGTTGTTTATGGGGATTACAATGAGCAGTTCTTC
12,-,TRBV28,TRBJ1-5,-,CASSSAPEPQHF,TGTGCCAGCAGTTCGGCCCCAGAGCCCCAGCATTTT
16,-,TRBV2,TRBJ1-1,-,CASREGRRDPIGEAFF,TGTGCCAGCAGGGAGGGAAGGCGGGATCCTATCGGTGAAGCTTTCTTT
15,-,TRBV10-2,TRBJ1-4,-,CASSESVSRAEKLFF,TGCGCCAGCAGTGAGTCGGTCTCGCGGGCAGAAAAACTGTTTTTT
17,-,TRBV27,TRBJ2-1,-,CASVLVGGAATYNEQFF,TGTGCCAGCGTACTTGTGGGGGGCGCCGCAACCTACAATGAGCAGTTCTTC
14,-,TRBV2,TRBJ2-7,-,CASSEAGGLLEQYF,TGTGCCAGCAGTGAAGCGGGGGGGCTCCTCGAGCAGTACTTC
15,-,TRBV28,TRBJ2-6,-,CASSVTGPGANVLTF,TGTGCCAGCAGCGTAACAGGGCCAGGGGCCAACGTCCTGACTTTC